The present entry profiles one T cell receptor beta chain with its context. The antigen is not known. CDR1 and CDR2 from the germline V gene are SGHTA and FQGNSA. Trimming took 5 bases from V and 5 from J; bases not matched to a gene: 9. This CDR3 is built from 16 residues. The data belong to a study of T cell repertoires in cytomegalovirus infection. Study-wide context: CMV epitopes used comprised recently identified HLA-C-restricted ones and well-studied HLA-B-restricted ones.

Via MiXCR, TCRdb re-called the reads, giving one row per CDR3 protein. This sample has about 570,000 distinct CDR3 sequences, with roughly 42% found just once. The gene calls are TRBV7-2 and TRBJ1-3, with 10 bases fitting TRBD1. Sequencing was performed on cultured PBMCs, taken from culture after CMV antigen stimulation. The sequence was collected from a human donor in good health (CMV status not recorded). Some clones in this sample may be carry-over from other donors' samples. Here the CDR3 reads CASSLARTGGRNTIYF. The CDR3 bases are TGTGCCAGCAGCCTGGCCAGGACAGGGGGAAGAAACACCATATATTTT.